This T cell receptor (beta chain) was captured in a study of Graves' ophthalmopathy and Graves' hyperthyroidism. Researchers took RNA transcripts and amplified TCR beta CDR3 regions from them. An initial RT-PCR round employing HTBI primers preceded a second-round multiplex PCR. TCRdb re-called the multiplex PCR reads through MiXCR, storing one row per CDR3 protein. Of hundreds of thousands of distinct CDR3 sequences listed, 13% to 15% are singletons. It was on clinical symptoms, serum thyroxine, TRAb, thyroid ultrasound and orbital computed tomography that diagnosis relied. PBMCs were density-gradient isolated from about 9.6 ml fresh blood. At least ten counts were recorded for this clonotype. What it binds is not known. This may be a read error, as it is one base from a much larger clone. Overall study results and limits: Sensitivity reached more than 70% and specificity under 85% when the model predicted ophthalmopathy progression. The blood repertoire also included most expanded thyroid clonotypes above 0.001 frequency.

This receptor was taken from a woman younger than 45 with Graves' ophthalmopathy. Source material: blood.

The CDR3 DNA follows: TGTGCCAGCAGGGCCGGGGCCTTGACCTACGAGCAGTACTTC. It translates to CASRAGALTYEQYF. The chain couples TRBV6-1 to TRBJ2-7; perhaps D is TRBD1 or TRBD2 (5 bases each). In germline, CDR1 is MNHNS, CDR2 SASEGT. Trimming stripped 6 bases from V and 2 bases from J, with 14 bases between. The CDR3 has 14 residues.